This TCR beta chain was recorded in a study of CD8+ T cells in alopecia areata. Investigators isolated RNA and reverse transcribed it into cDNA to act as the sequencing template. Only in-frame clones appear in the TCRdb table, and some are missing; sequencing was by immunoSEQ multiplex PCR. Among 150,000 to 200,000 clones listed, less than 75% were seen once. The treatment: oral pan-JAK inhibitor, 5-10 mg twice daily. The sample was CD4+ T cells sorted from blood, taken at approximately week 60, from a patient treated with tofacitinib. This TCR came from a human donor with alopecia areata.

As DNA, the CDR3 is TGTGCCAGTAGTAAAGGACAGGGGGCTGTTAATTCACCCCTCCACTTT. It yields the protein CASSKGQGAVNSPLHF. The rearrangement joins TRBV19 to TRBJ1-6; 11 bases line up with TRBD1. CDR1 LNHDA and CDR2 SQIVND come from the germline V gene (reference sequence). The CDR3 is 16 residues long. The J segment lost 6 bases and the V segment lost 4 bases, leaving 5 bases of the junction unmatched.